This T cell receptor (beta chain) emerged from a study of regulatory T cells in long-lasting Graves disease. Construction of TCR beta libraries relied on iRepertoire HTBI primers and on Arm-PCR targeting CDR3 regions. From the multiplex PCR reads, TCRdb called clonotypes with MiXCR, one entry per CDR3 protein. Of approximately 400,000 distinct CDR3 sequences listed, roughly 25% are singletons. Time point specified: persistent/refractory GD, antithyroid drugs over 5 years with positive TRAb. Extracted RNA from PBMCs served as the source of the TCR library. This clonotype was found many times. V lost 6 bases and J lost 11, with 16 bases in between. The CDR3 length is 12 residues. CDR1 and CDR2 from the germline V gene are MDHEN and SYDVKM.

The receptor was derived from a middle-aged woman with Graves disease. Here the sequenced sample was peripheral blood mononuclear cells (PBMCs), taken when the disease was refractory, from a patient treated with antithyroid drugs. This chain joins TRBV28 and TRBJ1-1; D is unclear. The CDR3 bases are TGTGCCAGCAGCCGCGACTTGGTCGGGGCTTTCTTT. The encoded protein is CASSRDLVGAFF. Full variable domain (outside the CDR3, taken from reference TRBV28 and TRBJ1-1): DVKVTQSSRYLVKRTGEKVFLECVQDMDHENMFWYRQDPGLGLRLIYFSYDVKMKEKGDIPEGYSVSREKKERFSLILESASTNQTSMYLCASSRDLVGAFFGQGTRLTVV.